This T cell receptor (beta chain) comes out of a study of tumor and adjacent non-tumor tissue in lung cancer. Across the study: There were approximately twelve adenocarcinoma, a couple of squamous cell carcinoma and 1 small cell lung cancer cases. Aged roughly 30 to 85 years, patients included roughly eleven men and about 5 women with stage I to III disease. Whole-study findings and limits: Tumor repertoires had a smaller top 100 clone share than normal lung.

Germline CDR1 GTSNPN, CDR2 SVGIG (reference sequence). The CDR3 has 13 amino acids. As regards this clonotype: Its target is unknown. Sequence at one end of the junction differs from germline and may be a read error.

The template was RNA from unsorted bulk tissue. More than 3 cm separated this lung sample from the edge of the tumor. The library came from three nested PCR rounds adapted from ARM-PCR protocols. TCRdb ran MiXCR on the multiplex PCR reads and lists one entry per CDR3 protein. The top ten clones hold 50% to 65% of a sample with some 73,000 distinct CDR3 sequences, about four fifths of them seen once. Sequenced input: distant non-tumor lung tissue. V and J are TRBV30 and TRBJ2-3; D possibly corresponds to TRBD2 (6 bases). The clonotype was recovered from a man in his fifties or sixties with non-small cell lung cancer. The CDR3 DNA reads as TGTGTCTGGGAGTTGGGAGGTTTAGATACGCAGTATTTT. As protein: CVWELGGLDTQYF.